This T cell receptor beta chain was found in a study of shared clonotypes between healthy human individuals. A note on this clone: Its specificity is unknown.

Only in-frame clones appear in the TCRdb table, and some are missing; sequencing was by immunoSEQ multiplex PCR. The sample consists of roughly 500,000 clones, roughly 95% of them appearing once. General study results and limits: It was the few donors that limited the genetic and exposure-history diversity represented. Lower generation probabilities were found for non-shared clonotypes than for those shared by all four donors.

Sequences were obtained from naive CD4+ T cells sorted from blood. Subset noted: CD45RA+ positively selected. The sequence was collected from a woman in her twenties or thirties in good health.

CDR3 residues: CASSLAFDRGNTEAFF. In DNA, the CDR3 is TGTGCCAGCAGCTTAGCGTTTGACAGGGGGAACACTGAAGCTTTCTTT. The chain employs TRBV11-1 and TRBJ1-1; 8 bases map to TRBD1. Germline CDR1 reads SGHAT; CDR2 reads FQDESV (reference sequence). V shed 0 bases and J 1 base; nucleotides not matched to a gene: 4. The CDR3 is made up of 16 amino acids.